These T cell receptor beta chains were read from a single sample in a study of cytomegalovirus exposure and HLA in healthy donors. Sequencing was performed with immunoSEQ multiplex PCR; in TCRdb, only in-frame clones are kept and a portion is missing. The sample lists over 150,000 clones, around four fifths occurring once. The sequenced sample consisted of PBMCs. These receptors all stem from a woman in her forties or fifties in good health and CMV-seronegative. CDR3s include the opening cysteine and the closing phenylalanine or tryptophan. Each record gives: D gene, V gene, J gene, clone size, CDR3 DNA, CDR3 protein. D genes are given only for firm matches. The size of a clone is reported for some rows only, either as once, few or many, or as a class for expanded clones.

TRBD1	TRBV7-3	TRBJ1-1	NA	TGTGCCAGCAGCTTAAATGCAGGGGGGAACACTGAAGCTTTCTTT	CASSLNAGGNTEAFF
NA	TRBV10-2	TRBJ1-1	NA	TGCGCCAGCAGTGAGCCGGGAAGAAACACTGAAGCTTTCTTT	CASSEPGRNTEAFF
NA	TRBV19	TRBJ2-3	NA	TGTGCCAGTGGAGAAGCAGATACGCAGTATTTT	CASGEADTQYF
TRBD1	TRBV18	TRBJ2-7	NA	TGTGCCAGCTCACTACGGACAGGGGGAGACGAGCAGTACTTC	CASSLRTGGDEQYF
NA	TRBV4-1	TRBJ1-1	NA	TGCGCCAGCAGCCAAGTATGGCGGGCGGAAGCTTTCTTT	CASSQVWRAEAFF
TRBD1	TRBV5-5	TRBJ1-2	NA	TGTGCCAGCAGCTTGACGGACAGGACTTCCTCCGGCTACACCTTC	CASSLTDRTSSGYTF
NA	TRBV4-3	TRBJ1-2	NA	TGCGCCAGCAGCCAAGACGACAGATATGGCTACACCTTC	CASSQDDRYGYTF
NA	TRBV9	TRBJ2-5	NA	TGTGCCAGCAGCGTAGGGGCCCTTTCGGAGACCCAGTACTTC	CASSVGALSETQYF
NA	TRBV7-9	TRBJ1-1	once	TGTTCCAGCAGCTTGGGCCCCGGCGAAGCTTTCTTT	CSSSLGPGEAFF
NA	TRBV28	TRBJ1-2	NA	TGTGCCAGCAGTTTAAGGGGGGGGCTGGAGGGCTACACCTTC	CASSLRGGLEGYTF
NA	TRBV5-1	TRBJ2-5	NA	TGCGCCAGCAGCCCGACGGGAGCTCAAGAGACCCAGTACTTC	CASSPTGAQETQYF
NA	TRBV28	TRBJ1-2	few	TGTGCCAGCAGTTTGCCGGGGGACTATGGCTACACCTTC	CASSLPGDYGYTF
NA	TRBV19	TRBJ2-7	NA	TGTGCCAGTAGTAAGGAGAGCTCCTACGAGCAGTACTTC	CASSKESSYEQYF
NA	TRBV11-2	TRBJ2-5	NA	TGTGCCAGCAGCCGCCGGACAGCTTTACAAGAGACCCAGTACTTC	CASSRRTALQETQYF
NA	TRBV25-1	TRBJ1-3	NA	TGTGCCAGCAGTGAATCGAGGGTCCTGGGAAACACCATATATTTT	CASSESRVLGNTIYF
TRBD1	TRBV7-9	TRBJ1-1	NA	TGTGCCAGCAGCTTTGGGACAGCCATGAACACTGAAGCTTTCTTT	CASSFGTAMNTEAFF
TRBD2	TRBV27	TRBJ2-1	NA	TGTGCCAGTAAGGGAGCGGGAGGCCTCTCCTACAATGAGCAGTTCTTC	CASKGAGGLSYNEQFF
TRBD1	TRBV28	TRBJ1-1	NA	TGTGCCAGCAGAAGGGGGGACAGGGGCACTGAAGCTTTCTTT	CASRRGDRGTEAFF
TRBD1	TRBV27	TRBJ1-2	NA	TGTGCCAGCAGCCCAGGACAGGGGAGGGGGGCGGGTTATGGCTACACCTTC	CASSPGQGRGAGYGYTF
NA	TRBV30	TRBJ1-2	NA	TGTGCCTGGAGGGGAAAAGGGGGTTGGGACTATGGCTACACCTTC	CAWRGKGGWDYGYTF
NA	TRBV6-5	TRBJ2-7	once	TGTGCCAGCAGCCCACCCTACGAGCAGTACTTC	CASSPPYEQYF
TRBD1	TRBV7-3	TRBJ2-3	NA	TGTGCCAGCAGCTTAACAGGGGGCACGCCAGATACGCAGTATTTT	CASSLTGGTPDTQYF
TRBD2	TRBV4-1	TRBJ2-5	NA	TGCGCCAGCCGACTAGCGGGGGGCCTTCAAGAGACCCAGTACTTC	CASRLAGGLQETQYF
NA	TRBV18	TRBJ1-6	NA	TGTGCCAGCTCACCACAAGAGGGGAGGTCTTCACCCCTCCACTTT	CASSPQEGRSSPLHF
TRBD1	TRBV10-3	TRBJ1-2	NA	TGTGCCGTCCAGGGGGCGCAGGGCTACACCTTC	CAVQGAQGYTF
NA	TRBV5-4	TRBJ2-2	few	TGTGCCAGCAGCTTGGTAACTAACACCGGGGAGCTGTTTTTT	CASSLVTNTGELFF
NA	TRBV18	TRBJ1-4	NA	TGTGCCAGCTCACGTAGGCCAGGGATAGAAAAACTGTTTTTT	CASSRRPGIEKLFF
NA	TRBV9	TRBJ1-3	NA	TGTGCCAGCAGCCCAAGGGGGTGGGGAGATTCTGGAAACACCATATATTTT	CASSPRGWGDSGNTIYF
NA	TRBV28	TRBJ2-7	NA	TGTGCCAGCCGCTTGGGCGAGCGACAGGCGGGTAGGCAGTACTTC	CASRLGERQAGRQYF
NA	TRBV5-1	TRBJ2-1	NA	TGCGCCAGCAGCTTGGCCCGAGGCGTAATAAACAATGAGCAGTTCTTC	CASSLARGVINNEQFF
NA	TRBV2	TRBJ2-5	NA	TGTGCCAGCAGTGTGTACGGAGAGACCCAGTACTTC	CASSVYGETQYF
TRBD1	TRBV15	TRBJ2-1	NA	TGTGCCACCAGCAGAGATCGAGGGACAGGGAACTACAATGAGCAGTTCTTC	CATSRDRGTGNYNEQFF
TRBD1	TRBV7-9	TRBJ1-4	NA	TGTGCCAGCAGCTTTCAGCCGGGACAGGGTCGTGAAAAACTGTTTTTT	CASSFQPGQGREKLFF
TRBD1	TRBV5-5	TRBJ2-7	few	TGTGCCAGCAGCCCAGGGACAGGGCGCCTCTACGAGCAGTACTTC	CASSPGTGRLYEQYF
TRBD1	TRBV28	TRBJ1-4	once	TGTGCCAGCAGTCTATACCCAGAAGTCCAGGGGGCCTGGGAAAAACTGTTTTTT	CASSLYPEVQGAWEKLFF
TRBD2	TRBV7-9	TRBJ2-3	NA	TGTGCCAGCAGCCCTAGCGGGTATAGCACAGATACGCAGTATTTT	CASSPSGYSTDTQYF
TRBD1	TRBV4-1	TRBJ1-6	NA	TGCGCCAGCAGCCAAGTGGTTTTTCGGACAGGGGGTGGTTCACCCCTCCACTTT	CASSQVVFRTGGGSPLHF
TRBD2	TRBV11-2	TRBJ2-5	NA	TGTGCCAGCAGCTTAGTCGGGGGGGAGACCCAGTACTTC	CASSLVGGETQYF
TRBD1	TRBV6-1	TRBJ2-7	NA	TGTGCCAGCAGCGAGACAGGGATGGCCTACGAGCAGTACTTC	CASSETGMAYEQYF
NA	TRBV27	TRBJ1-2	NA	TGTGCCAGCAGTTTAATAGGAGGGGCCGATGGCTACACCTTC	CASSLIGGADGYTF
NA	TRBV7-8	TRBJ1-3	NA	TGTGCCAGCAGCTTCCTGGGAGGGAAGCCTGGAAACACCATATATTTT	CASSFLGGKPGNTIYF
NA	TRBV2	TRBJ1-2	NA	TGTGCCAGCAGTGTAGTAGGCGGCCAGGGTAATGGCTACACCTTC	CASSVVGGQGNGYTF
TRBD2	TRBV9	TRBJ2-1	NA	TGTGCCAGCAGCGCGAGGGGACTAGCGGACGATGAGCAGTTCTTC	CASSARGLADDEQFF
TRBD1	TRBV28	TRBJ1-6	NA	TGTGCCAGCACCCACGATGGGGCAGGGGGCTCCTATAATTCACCCCTCCACTTT	CASTHDGAGGSYNSPLHF
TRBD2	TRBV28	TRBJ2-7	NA	TGTGCCAGCAGTTTGGAGGTAGCGGGAGTCGGAGAGCAGTACTTC	CASSLEVAGVGEQYF
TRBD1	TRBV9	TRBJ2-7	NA	TGTGCCAGCAGCGAGGGACAGGGTGTCGACGAGCAGTACTTC	CASSEGQGVDEQYF
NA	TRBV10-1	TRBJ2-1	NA	TGCGCCAGCAGTGAAGGCAGGGGCGCGGTATACAATGAGCAGTTCTTC	CASSEGRGAVYNEQFF
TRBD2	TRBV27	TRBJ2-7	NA	TGTGCCAGCAGTAAACAGCGGGAGGGCCCCTACGAGCAGTACTTC	CASSKQREGPYEQYF
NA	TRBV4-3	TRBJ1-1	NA	TGCGCCAGCAGCTACAGCGGGGGGCTGGTGAACACTGAAGCTTTCTTT	CASSYSGGLVNTEAFF
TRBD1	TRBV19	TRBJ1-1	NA	TGTGCCAGTAGTACTAACGGACAGGGGGCAACAAAGGCTTTCTTT	CASSTNGQGATKAFF
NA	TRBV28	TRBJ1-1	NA	TGTGCCAGCGAGGAAAACACTGAAGCTTTCTTT	CASEENTEAFF
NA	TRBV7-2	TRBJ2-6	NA	TGTGCCAGCAGTTTTACAGGGACAGGGGCCAACGTCCTGACTTTC	CASSFTGTGANVLTF